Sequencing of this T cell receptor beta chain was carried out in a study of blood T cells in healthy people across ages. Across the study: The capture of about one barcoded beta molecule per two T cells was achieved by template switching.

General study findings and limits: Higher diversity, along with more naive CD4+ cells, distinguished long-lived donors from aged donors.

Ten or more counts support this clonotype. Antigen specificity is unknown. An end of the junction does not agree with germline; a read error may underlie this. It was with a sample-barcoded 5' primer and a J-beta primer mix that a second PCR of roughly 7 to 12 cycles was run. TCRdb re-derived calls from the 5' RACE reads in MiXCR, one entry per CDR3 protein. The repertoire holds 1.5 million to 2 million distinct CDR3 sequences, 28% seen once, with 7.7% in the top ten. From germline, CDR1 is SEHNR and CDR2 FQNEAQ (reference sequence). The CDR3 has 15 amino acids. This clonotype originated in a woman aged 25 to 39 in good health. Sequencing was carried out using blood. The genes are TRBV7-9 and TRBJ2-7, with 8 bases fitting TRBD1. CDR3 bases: TGCGCCAGCAGCTCGGGACAGGCCCTCTCCTACGAGCAGTACTTC. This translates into CASSSGQALSYEQYF.